Listed here are 13 T cell receptor beta chains from one sample, sequenced in a study of cytomegalovirus exposure and HLA in healthy donors. This PCR relied on a set of 60 Vbeta primers and 13 Jbeta primers. This table comes from immunoSEQ multiplex PCR, and its TCRdb copy is limited to in-frame clones, with some not included. The sample carries some 140,000 clones, roughly 73% recorded once. The sequenced sample consisted of PBMCs. The receptors stem from a woman between 40 and 50 years old in good health and CMV-seronegative.

The chain has TRBV7-3 and TRBJ1-6; 10 bases line up with TRBD1. This CDR3 has 14 residues. Germline V gene data show CDR1 as SGHTA and CDR2 as FQGTGA. V lost 4 bases, J lost 10 bases, and 4 bases stayed unmatched. The CDR3 loop reads CASSSGQGGSPLHF. As DNA, the CDR3 is TGTGCCAGCAGCTCCGGACAGGGGGGATCACCCCTCCACTTT. Supplemented by reference TRBV7-3 and TRBJ1-6, the full variable domain reads GAGVSQTPSNKVTEKGKYVELRCDPISGHTALYWYRQSLGQGPEFLIYFQGTGAADDSGLPNDRFFAVRPEGSVSTLKIQRTERGDSAVYLCASSSGQGGSPLHFGNGTRLTVT.

Only a few counts were recorded for this clone. The chain carries TRBV9 and TRBJ2-1; D uncertain. Trimming stripped 2 bases from V and 3 bases from J, with 12 bases between. Germline V gene sequence: CDR1 SGDLS, CDR2 YYNGEE. This CDR3 contains 15 residues. The CDR3 DNA reads TGTGCCAGCAGCGTTCGCGACTCCTTCTACAATGAGCAGTTCTTC. Amino acid sequence: CASSVRDSFYNEQFF.

The chain has TRBV5-6 and TRBJ1-5; no clear D gene. Between the trimmed V and J ends, which lost 2 bases and 5 bases, there was a span of 5 bases. The CDR3 is 12 residues long. Germline values: CDR1 SGHDT, CDR2 YYEEEE. The CDR3, as DNA: TGTGCCAGCAGCTTATTCGATCAGCCCCAGCATTTT. Amino acid sequence: CASSLFDQPQHF.

The chain joins TRBV7-6 to TRBJ2-2, with a possible D match to TRBD2 (6 bases). The CDR3 loop spans 17 amino acids. With 1 base removed from V and 5 bases from J, the gap between germline ends came to 17 bases. CDR1 SGHVS and CDR2 FNYEAQ come from the germline V gene. The CDR3 reads CASSLVRLSGRTGELFF. The CDR3 bases are TGTGCCAGCAGCTTAGTCCGGCTTAGCGGTAGGACCGGGGAGCTGTTTTTT.

The chain couples TRBV7-8 to TRBJ2-3; possible D gene TRBD2, 5 bases. Per germline, CDR1 SGHVS and CDR2 FQNEAQ. V was shortened by 2 bases and J by 0 bases, with 9 bases between the two germline ends. This CDR3 comprises 15 residues. CDR3 amino acids: CASSLRLASTDTQYF. The DNA of the CDR3 is TGTGCCAGCAGCTTAAGGCTAGCTAGCACAGATACGCAGTATTTT. Together with reference TRBV7-8 and TRBJ2-3, the CDR3 gives the full variable domain: GAGVSQSPRYKVAKRGQDVALRCDPISGHVSLFWYQQALGQGPEFLTYFQNEAQLDKSGLPSDRFFAERPEGSVSTLKIQRTQQEDSAVYLCASSLRLASTDTQYFGPGTRLTVL.

This CDR3 reads CASSYSSSHRSYTF. The CDR3 region has the DNA TGTGCCAGCAGTTACTCGAGTTCCCATCGGTCCTACACCTTC. The chain is built from TRBV6-5 and TRBJ1-2; D remains ambiguous. From germline, CDR1 is MNHEY and CDR2 SVGAGI. CDR3 length: 14 amino acids. V shed 0 bases and J shed 10 bases, with 15 bases lying between them.

J is TRBJ1-1 and V is TRBV6-1, with 7 bases matching TRBD1. V lost 6 bases and J lost 1; bases outside the gene matches: 5. The CDR3 covers 14 residues. Germline CDR1 MNHNS, CDR2 SASEGT. CDR3 amino acids: CASSAWTGNTEAFF. For the CDR3, the DNA is TGTGCCAGCAGCGCATGGACAGGGAACACTGAAGCTTTCTTT.

The V gene is TRBV28, the J gene TRBJ2-7; D is perhaps TRBD1 (6 bases). From germline, CDR1 is MDHEN and CDR2 SYDVKM. CDR3 length: 14 residues. V lost 4 bases and J lost 2, with 12 bases in between. CDR3 in amino acids: CASSSTGDTYEQYV. CDR3 DNA: TGTGCCAGCAGTTCGACAGGAGACACCTACGAGCAGTACGTC.

In DNA, the CDR3 is TGTGCCAGCAGCCGGACAGGGGATTACTATGGCTACACCTTC. Translating it yields CASSRTGDYYGYTF. The V call is TRBV7-9, the J call TRBJ1-2; 9 nucleotides line up with TRBD1. In germline, CDR1 is SEHNR, CDR2 FQNEAQ (reference sequence). V lost 5 bases, J lost 3 bases, and 4 bases stayed unmatched. The CDR3 extends over 14 amino acids.

The V and J genes are TRBV10-3 and TRBJ2-4; 7 nucleotides match TRBD1. The CDR3 has 13 amino acids. The germline CDR1 and CDR2 sequences are ENHRY and SYGVKD. The V segment lost 2 bases and the J segment 8 bases; nucleotides outside the gene matches: 3. CDR3 in DNA: TGTGCCATCAGTGAGAGGGGGCAGGACATTCAGTACTTC. Translation gives CAISERGQDIQYF.

The rearrangement uses TRBV4-1 and TRBJ1-1; unclear D gene. V shed 4 bases and J shed 0 bases, with 9 bases lying between them. The CDR3 has 14 residues. Per the germline V gene, CDR1 is MGHRA and CDR2 is YSYEKL. The CDR3 nucleotides read TGCGCCAGCAGCCCAGTCGTCCTGAACACTGAAGCTTTCTTT. Translating gives CASSPVVLNTEAFF.

CDR3 amino acids: CASSSPSGEGSYNEQFF. As DNA, the CDR3 is TGTGCCAGTAGTTCCCCTAGCGGAGAAGGCTCCTACAATGAGCAGTTCTTC. This chain connects TRBV19 to TRBJ2-1, with 7 bases lining up with TRBD2. Germline V gene sequence: CDR1 LNHDA, CDR2 SQIVND (reference sequence). Losses at the gene ends were 5 bases for V and 0 bases for J; bases not matched to a gene: 10. The CDR3 runs 17 residues. Using reference TRBV19 and TRBJ2-1 for the parts outside the CDR3, the full variable domain is DGGITQSPKYLFRKEGQNVTLSCEQNLNHDAMYWYRQDPGQGLRLIYYSQIVNDFQKGDIAEGYSVSREKKESFPLTVTSAQKNPTAFYLCASSSPSGEGSYNEQFFGPGTRLTVL.

The chain is built from TRBV11-2 and TRBJ2-5; D unclear. CDR1 is SGHAT and CDR2 is FQNNGV in the germline V gene. With 5 bases removed from V and 4 bases from J, the gap between germline ends came to 11 bases. This CDR3 comprises 13 residues. The CDR3 nucleotides are TGTGCCAGCAGCCCATCTCCTATAGAGACCCAGTACTTC. It is translated as CASSPSPIETQYF.